This entry concerns a single T cell receptor beta chain. This clonotype was observed a handful of times. Its binding antigen is unknown. Base qualities are missing; no much larger clone stands one base away. Taken with the paper, the label for treatment or condition translates to: live attenuated yellow fever vaccine strain. A standard Ficoll-Paque protocol was used to isolate PBMCs from peripheral blood. CD4 and CD8 T-cell fractions were isolated with Dynabeads CD4 and CD8 positive selection kits. RNA was extracted with TriZol from bulk PBMCs, CD4 and CD8 fractions, and dextramer-positive and dextramer-negative fractions. These data come from a study of T cells after yellow fever vaccination (dated by TCRdb to between 2018 and 2020). About the full investigation: Libraries from fractions with low cell numbers were prepared with the SMART-Seq v4 Ultra Low Input RNA kit. Two healthy male donors, one aged 18 to 30 and one aged 30 to 39 years, were included in the cohort. Bulk PBMC replicates and cell subsets were isolated from blood drawn at multiple timepoints before and after both primary and secondary immunization. To follow T-cell clones before and after both primary and booster YFV17D yellow fever vaccination, bulk TCR alpha and beta repertoires underwent longitudinal sequencing.

V loses 9 bases, J loses 0 bases, and the germline ends lie 12 bases apart. From cysteine to phenylalanine, the CDR3 is 15 amino acids long. The only DNA kept is the CDR3, 45 bases in frame from the first base. Synthesis of TCR cDNA relied on 5'RACE template switching, a step that introduced a universal primer site along with unique molecular identifiers. cDNA synthesis was primed from both the TCR alpha and TCR beta constant segments. Library amplification used two PCR steps, and the second PCR step added sample barcodes and sequencing adapters. Libraries were sequenced on Illumina HiSeq 2500 (2x100 bp) or NovaSeq (2x150 bp). Processing in the source paper ran as follows. Demultiplexing of reads and collapsing into UMI consensus sequences were performed with MIGEC, and V(D)J alignment was carried out with MiXCR. Using edgeR on replicate PBMC samples, clonotypes were called vaccine-responding if FDR was below 0.01 and the log2 fold change was above 5 up to day 15. Each bulk clonotype received a CD4 or CD8 identity based on whether the sequenced CD4 or CD8 repertoire contained that clonotype at higher abundance. The public sequencing data were trimmed at Q25 with fastp and processed into clonotypes with MiXCR by TCRdb, which kept only in-frame beta chains. Rows are unified per CDR3 protein, each entry keeping the most common DNA and genes. These V and J calls originate from TCRdb's pipeline instead of the authors' own analysis. For this sample the table gives 100,000 to 150,000 distinct CDR3 sequences, of which approximately 7% were detected only once. 2% to 3% of the sample is held by the ten biggest clonotypes.

Overall study results and their limits: Compared with the primary T-cell response, the secondary T-cell response was weaker but faster, peaking on day 5 rather than day 15. A small share of clonotypes occurred in both CD4 and CD8 compartments, likely arising from convergent recombination. After the booster, most clones that had expanded after primary vaccination were detected again (around 95% of CD4 and roughly nine tenths of CD8), suggesting broad maintenance of memory. Because the study included only a couple of donors, the extent to which the findings can be generalized is limited. Computational filtering was required because FACS-sorted repertoires could contain abundant contaminating clonotypes from the bulk population.

Sequenced here: CD4+ T cells sorted from PBMCs, sampled more than 8 days after the first yellow fever vaccination. This clonotype originated in a man in his late teens or twenties who received the YFV17D yellow fever vaccine. The V and J segments used are TRBV12-3 or TRBV12-4 and TRBJ2-6, with the D assignment possibly TRBD1 or TRBD2, given 5 matching bases for each. The CDR3 is CASRGGGSGANVLTF. The bases read TGTGCCAGTCGAGGTGGGGGCTCTGGGGCCAACGTCCTGACTTTC.